The 29 T cell receptor beta chains below come from one sample, sequenced in a study of blood T cell repertoires in COVID-19. Only in-frame clones appear in the TCRdb table, and some are missing; sequencing was by immunoSEQ multiplex PCR. The sample carries some 170,000 clones, approximately 80% recorded once. Material: peripheral blood. The receptor set was obtained from a woman of 80 years or more with active or convalescent COVID-19.

The gene calls are TRBV30 and TRBJ2-1; D perhaps matches TRBD1 (6 bases). Germline V gene data show CDR1 as GTSNPN and CDR2 as SVGIG (reference sequence). The CDR3 contains 16 residues. V lost 4 bases, J lost 6 bases, and 22 bases lay in between. CDR3 nucleotides: TGTGCCTGGAATAGGCCGGGACATCCCTCCACCAATGAGCAGTTCTTC. Protein sequence: CAWNRPGHPSTNEQFF.

As for this clone: A junction boundary mismatches the germline segment, possibly from a read error. V is TRBV10-3 and J is TRBJ1-4; D unresolved. This CDR3 region has 13 residues. CDR1 is ENHRY and CDR2 is SYGVKD in the germline V gene. In DNA, the CDR3 is TGTGCCATCAGCGAGTCCCGGGATGAAAAACTGTTTTTT. Translation gives CAISESRDEKLFF.

The chain employs TRBV20-1 and TRBJ2-3, with 7 bases that match TRBD2. After removal of 3 bases from V and 1 base from J, the junction contained 10 bases not matched to a gene. The CDR3 is made up of 16 amino acids. Germline V gene sequence: CDR1 DFQATT, CDR2 SNEGSKA (reference sequence). For the CDR3, the DNA is TGCAGTGCTAGTTCGTCCGCGGGGGTTGGCACAGATACGCAGTATTTT. Protein sequence: CSASSSAGVGTDTQYF.

The V and J genes are TRBV5-1 and TRBJ1-6; D unclear. Germline CDR1 is SGHRS and CDR2 is YFSETQ. V was shortened by 0 bases and J by 7 bases, with 8 bases between the two germline ends. The CDR3 is 14 residues long. The CDR3 is CASSLGDKNSPLHF. Here the CDR3 DNA reads TGCGCCAGCAGCTTGGGTGACAAAAATTCACCCCTCCACTTT.

The chain joins TRBV6-4 to TRBJ2-3; D not resolved. CDR3 length: 12 amino acids. V was trimmed by 11 bases and J by 3 bases, leaving 12 bases between them. CDR1 MRHNA and CDR2 SNTAGT come from the germline V gene. As DNA, the CDR3 is TGTGCCGCAAAGACGAGGACAGATACGCAGTATTTT. Translation: CAAKTRTDTQYF.

V and J are TRBV4-3 and TRBJ1-4, with 7 bases aligning to TRBD1. Trimming removed 0 bases from V and 10 bases from J; junction bases left unmatched: 14. Germline CDR1 LGHNA, CDR2 YSLEER. The CDR3 totals 17 residues. This chain's CDR3 is CASSQDRNDRAGGKLFF. CDR3 sequence (DNA): TGCGCCAGCAGCCAAGATCGAAACGACAGGGCGGGGGGAAAACTGTTTTTT.

CDR3: CASSYGPGASYEQYF. In nucleotides, the CDR3 is TGTGCCAGCAGTTACGGCCCAGGGGCAAGCTACGAGCAGTACTTC. The chain employs TRBV6-5 and TRBJ2-7; D possibly corresponds to TRBD1 (6 bases). Germline CDR1 is MNHEY and CDR2 is SVGAGI. V was pared by 2 bases and J by 3 bases, with 14 bases between. There are 15 residues in the CDR3.

This clone was seen more than once but under ten times. J is TRBJ1-3 and V is TRBV3-1 (or the pseudogene TRBV3-2); the D gene is possibly TRBD1 (5 bases). Trimming left V 8 bases short and J 0 bases short, with 17 bases between. Per the germline V gene, CDR1 is LGHDT and CDR2 is YNNKEL (reference sequence). CDR3 length: 16 residues. CDR3 region: CASPPVGVHSGNTIYF. Here the CDR3 DNA reads TGTGCCAGCCCCCCGGTAGGGGTTCACTCTGGAAACACCATATATTTT.

The chain has TRBV7-4 and TRBJ2-3, with 9 bases aligning to TRBD2. With V trimmed by 0 bases and J by 0 bases, 7 bases remained unmatched. The germline V gene has CDR1 SGHVT and CDR2 SQSDAQ. The CDR3 length is 18 residues. CDR3 DNA sequence: TGTGCCAGCAGCTTAGCGGGGCGGGGGGGCCCCAGCACAGATACGCAGTATTTT. It yields the protein CASSLAGRGGPSTDTQYF.

V and J are TRBV6-2 or TRBV6-3 and TRBJ2-5, with a possible D match to TRBD1 (6 bases). Germline CDR1 and CDR2: MNHEY and SVGEGT. Trimming pared 6 bases from V and 5 bases from J, leaving 19 bases between. This CDR3 has 15 residues. CDR3 sequence (DNA): TGTGCCAGCAGCGACCAACAGGGTAGCTTTGAGACCCAGTACTTC. The encoded protein is CASSDQQGSFETQYF.

The chain is built from TRBV29-1 and TRBJ1-1; TRBD1 might be the D (6 bases). The ends were cut back, 4 bases at V and 1 base at J, with 10 bases in the middle. This CDR3 has 13 amino acids. Germline V lookup: CDR1 SQVTM, CDR2 ANQGSEA. The CDR3 reads CSVVGTSNTEAFF. The CDR3 bases are TGCAGCGTTGTTGGGACATCGAACACTGAAGCTTTCTTT.

This chain connects TRBV12-3 or TRBV12-4 to TRBJ2-7; 7 nucleotides agree with TRBD2. The CDR3 has 13 amino acids. V shed 7 bases and J 3 bases; nucleotides not matched to a gene: 6. CDR3 nucleotide sequence: TGTGCCAGCACCCGGGGGGTGGTCTACGAGCAGTACTTC. Its translation: CASTRGVVYEQYF.

The chain carries TRBV6-5 and TRBJ1-2, with 8 bases lining up with TRBD1. Germline V gene data show CDR1 as MNHEY and CDR2 as SVGAGI. The CDR3 runs 14 residues. Trimming removed 6 bases from V and 2 bases from J; junction bases left unmatched: 5. CDR3 in DNA: TGTGCCAGCAGGGGTTGGACAGGGAACTATGGCTACACCTTC. Protein sequence: CASRGWTGNYGYTF.

This rearrangement joins TRBV19 to TRBJ1-5; 7 bases line up with TRBD1. This CDR3 has 14 residues. Germline V gene lookup returns CDR1 LNHDA and CDR2 SQIVND (reference sequence). Trimming at V came to 3 bases and at J to 6 bases, leaving 5 bases not matched to a gene. In DNA, the CDR3 is TGTGCCAGTAGTATCCAGGGGGGTGGTCAGCCCCAGCATTTT. This encodes CASSIQGGGQPQHF.

This chain connects TRBV10-3 to TRBJ1-1; D gene uncertain. The ends were cut back, 8 bases at V and 1 base at J, with 8 bases in the middle. The CDR3 is made up of 12 amino acids. CDR1 and CDR2 from the germline V gene are ENHRY and SYGVKD. The CDR3 sequence is CAISLGNTEAFF. The CDR3 bases are TGTGCCATCTCCCTAGGGAACACTGAAGCTTTCTTT.

Points on this clone: A read error may account for a junction end that differs from germline. The CDR3 spells CASRHTSIDTQYF. The DNA of the CDR3 is TGTGCCAGCAGGCATACTAGCATAGATACGCAGTATTTT. J is TRBJ2-3 and V is TRBV3-1 (or the pseudogene TRBV3-2); maybe TRBD2 (6 bases). The CDR3 length is 13 residues. Looked up from germline, CDR1 is LGHDT and CDR2 is YNNKEL (reference sequence).

The CDR3 DNA is TGTGCCAGCAGTGCCGGAGGGACAGGGCAAGAGACCCAGTACTTC. This sequence encodes CASSAGGTGQETQYF. This chain uses TRBV25-1 with TRBJ2-5, with 9 positions matching TRBD1. V was clipped by 4 bases and J by 2 bases; unmatched bases: 5. The CDR3 has 15 residues. Germline assignment: CDR1 MGHDK and CDR2 SYGVNS.

V gene TRBV19 combines with J gene TRBJ2-5; possible D gene TRBD1, 6 bases. Germline CDR1 LNHDA, CDR2 SQIVND (reference sequence). V was cut by 1 base and J by 3 bases, with 9 bases left in between. The CDR3 has 14 amino acids. The CDR3 loop reads CASSIGQGKETQYF. CDR3 sequence (DNA): TGTGCCAGTAGTATAGGGCAGGGGAAAGAGACCCAGTACTTC.

The V gene is TRBV19, the J gene TRBJ1-5; the match to TRBD1 covers 9 bases. V shed 1 base, J shed 1 base, and the junction held 5 bases outside the gene matches. The germline V gene encodes CDR1 LNHDA and CDR2 SQIVND (reference sequence). This CDR3 comprises 17 residues. This CDR3 is CASSIVGTGSSNQPQHF. The CDR3 nucleotides are TGTGCCAGTAGTATAGTTGGGACAGGGAGCAGCAATCAGCCCCAGCATTTT.

This rearrangement joins TRBV27 to TRBJ1-3; 8 bases agree with TRBD1. The CDR3 contains 16 residues. Germline CDR1 is MNHEY and CDR2 is SMNVEV (reference sequence). Trimming took 6 bases from V and 0 from J; bases not matched to a gene: 7. The CDR3 reads CASSRTGTLSGNTIYF. Here the CDR3 DNA reads TGTGCCAGCAGCCGGACAGGGACACTCTCTGGAAACACCATATATTTT.

The sample holds one count of this clone. The J gene is TRBJ1-2, the V gene TRBV12-3 or TRBV12-4; D remains unclear. The CDR3 runs 13 residues. The V and J ends lost 5 bases and 2 bases respectively, with 9 bases between them. The CDR3 region is CASSTTSNYGYTF. CDR3 sequence (DNA): TGTGCCAGCAGTACGACATCCAACTATGGCTACACCTTC.

The sample holds one count of this clone. The sample carries other DNA sequences with the same CDR3. The V and J genes are TRBV3-1 (or the pseudogene TRBV3-2) and TRBJ2-7; D is undetermined. V dropped 1 base and J dropped 3 bases, with 4 bases sitting between them. The CDR3 length is 12 residues. From germline, CDR1 is LGHDT and CDR2 YNNKEL (reference sequence). The CDR3 sequence is CASSQVLYEQYF. Here the CDR3 DNA reads TGTGCCAGCAGCCAAGTTCTCTACGAGCAGTACTTC.

CDR3 sequence reads: CATSGTGPNSPLHF. The CDR3 region has the DNA TGTGCCACCTCCGGGACAGGGCCGAATTCACCCCTCCACTTT. The chain combines TRBV19 with TRBJ1-6, with 9 bases matching TRBD1. The CDR3 spans 14 residues. Germline V CDR1 and CDR2: LNHDA, SQIVND (reference sequence). Trimming cost V 10 bases and J 7 bases; bases outside gene matches: 8.

This clone has a handful of counts. The rearrangement links TRBV6-5 to TRBJ1-6; 9 bases align to TRBD1. Per the germline V gene, CDR1 is MNHEY and CDR2 is SVGAGI. The CDR3 has 14 residues. V gave up 5 bases and J gave up 14 bases; unmatched junction bases: 10. The CDR3 DNA reads TGTGCCAGCAGTCGGGGACAGGGACGAGGTTCCCTCCACTTT. Translation: CASSRGQGRGSLHF.

The CDR3 nucleotides read TGTGCCAGTTTCAGGGGCGACACCGGGGAGCTGTTTTTT. Encoded protein: CASFRGDTGELFF. The gene calls are TRBV2 and TRBJ2-2; a possible D gene is TRBD1 (6 bases). Trimming shortened V by 9 bases and J by 3 bases, and 11 bases separated the two germline ends. This CDR3 spans 13 amino acids. The germline V gene encodes CDR1 SNHLY and CDR2 FYNNEI.

The chain couples TRBV6-1 to TRBJ1-2, with 8 nucleotides matching TRBD1. The CDR3 loop spans 14 amino acids. The V segment lost 3 bases and the J segment 8 bases; nucleotides outside the gene matches: 8. The V gene's germline CDR1 is MNHNS and CDR2 SASEGT. The CDR3 DNA sequence: TGTGCCAGCAGTGATGCAGGGGGCGCGGACGGCTACACCTTC. As protein: CASSDAGGADGYTF.

The chain has TRBV4-1 and TRBJ1-3; the match to TRBD1 covers 7 bases. Unmatched junction bases numbered 10, after V lost 1 base and J lost 4 bases. The CDR3 runs to 17 residues. Per germline, CDR1 MGHRA and CDR2 YSYEKL. CDR3 amino acids: CASSQASGQTYGNTIYF. For the CDR3, the DNA is TGCGCCAGCAGCCAAGCGTCGGGACAGACCTACGGAAACACCATATATTTT.

This clone appeared a few times. This chain joins TRBV4-3 and TRBJ2-4; 8 bases map to TRBD1. Looked up from germline, CDR1 is LGHNA and CDR2 is YSLEER. This CDR3 has 14 amino acids. V lost 4 bases, J lost 6 bases, and 5 bases stayed unmatched. The CDR3 region has the DNA TGCGCCAGCAGCCCACGGGACAGGTCAAACATTCAGTACTTC. This encodes CASSPRDRSNIQYF.

The CDR3 sequence: CASSSYRGDGANVLTF. CDR3 DNA: TGTGCCAGCAGCTCCTACAGGGGAGATGGGGCCAACGTCCTGACTTTC. The chain joins TRBV7-3 to TRBJ2-6, with 7 bases aligning to TRBD1. Per the germline V gene, CDR1 is SGHTA and CDR2 is FQGTGA. The CDR3 loop spans 16 amino acids. Losses at the gene ends were 4 bases for V and 3 bases for J; bases not matched to a gene: 6.